The rows below give T cell receptor beta chains drawn from one sample of a study of T cells in Graves' hyperthyroidism and ophthalmopathy. TCRdb redid the calling of the multiplex PCR reads with MiXCR, one entry per CDR3 protein. The sample consists of about 580,000 distinct CDR3 sequences, more than 45% of them appearing once. The sequencing sample was made of peripheral blood or thyroid tissue (not recorded which). These receptors all stem from a woman aged 18-29 years with Graves' hyperthyroidism. CDR3s include the opening cysteine and the closing phenylalanine or tryptophan. A D gene is named only where the DNA matches it firmly. Expanded clones are given a class, and other clones once, few, many or no size at all.

TRBV10-3	TRBJ1-1	TRBD1	NA	CAISPRQGRTEAFF	TGTGCCATCAGCCCGAGACAGGGGCGAACTGAAGCTTTCTTT
TRBV29-1	TRBJ2-3	NA	many	CSVEETGRNTQYF	TGCAGCGTTGAAGAGACAGGGAGGAATACGCAGTATTTT
TRBV24-1	TRBJ2-1	TRBD2	NA	CATSAHTLGRGGDEQFF	TGTGCCACCAGTGCCCATACTCTAGGGAGGGGAGGCGATGAGCAGTTCTTC
TRBV6-5	TRBJ1-5	NA	NA	CAIGGIRSILAQHF	NA
TRBV2	TRBJ1-1	TRBD1	NA	CASSGTGGWITEALF	TGTGCCAGCTCCGGGACAGGGGGATGGATCACTGAAGCTCTCTTT
TRBV27	TRBJ1-2	NA	many	CASRGGERGYTF	TGTGCCAGCAGAGGAGGGGAGCGTGGCTACACCTTC
TRBV19	TRBJ2-3	TRBD2	few	CASTSGRVPDTQYF	TGTGCCAGTACTAGCGGCCGAGTCCCAGATACGCAGTATTTT
TRBV4-1	TRBJ1-2	NA	NA	CASSQVEQKKGGGYTF	TGCGCCAGCAGCCAAGTGGAACAGAAAAAGGGTGGCGGCTACACCTTC
TRBV2	TRBJ1-1	NA	many	CASSHLQDDTEAFF	TGTGCCAGCAGTCACCTACAGGATGACACTGAAGCTTTCTTT
TRBV29-1	TRBJ2-5	TRBD2	NA	CSGQGASGRAWETQYF	TGCAGCGGACAGGGGGCTAGCGGGAGGGCCTGGGAGACCCAGTACTTC
TRBV10-3	TRBJ1-2	NA	many	CAISESTRNYGYTF	TGTGCCATCAGTGAGTCGACCCGGAACTATGGCTACACCTTC
TRBV12-3/TRBV12-4	TRBJ2-1	NA	NA	CASRRYPGEQFF	TGTGCCAGCAGACGGTATCCGGGTGAGCAGTTCTTC
TRBV29-1	TRBJ2-5	NA	NA	CSVVWGLQETQYF	TGCAGCGTCGTTTGGGGCCTCCAAGAGACCCAGTACTTC
TRBV7-9	TRBJ1-4	NA	NA	CASSSPTNEKLFF	TGTGCCAGCAGCTCCCCAACTAATGAAAAACTGTTTTTT
TRBV29-1	TRBJ2-6	TRBD1	NA	CSVLRQGASGANVLTF	TGCAGCGTTCTCAGACAGGGGGCATCTGGGGCCAACGTCCTGACTTTC
TRBV5-5	TRBJ2-3	NA	NA	CASSLGRTDGDTQYF	TGTGCCAGCAGCTTGGGGCGGACAGATGGAGATACGCAGTATTTT
TRBV4-3	TRBJ1-4	TRBD1	NA	CAMRDPGTGVNEKLFF	TGCGCCATGCGAGATCCCGGGACAGGGGTGAATGAAAAACTGTTTTTT